Following are 5 T cell receptor beta chains from one sample sequenced in a study of regulatory T cells in long-lasting Graves disease. Investigators prepared the TCR beta libraries by applying iRepertoire HTBI primers and Arm-PCR of CDR3 regions. TCRdb analysed the multiplex PCR reads with MiXCR anew, one entry per CDR3 protein. Of 550,000 to 650,000 distinct CDR3 sequences in the sample, around 16% were seen once. Stated time point: newly diagnosed GD, antithyroid drugs for less than 3 months. TCR sequences were obtained from RNA taken from PBMCs. These sequences were also reported in another study, on T cells in Graves' hyperthyroidism and ophthalmopathy.

The input for sequencing was peripheral blood mononuclear cells (PBMCs), taken at new diagnosis, from a patient treated with antithyroid drugs. These receptor sequences come from a man between 18 and 29 years old with Graves disease.

The CDR3 spells CASSLPDRSETQYF. As DNA, the CDR3 is TGCGCCAGCAGCCTCCCAGACAGGAGCGAGACCCAGTACTTC. The chain couples TRBV5-1 to TRBJ2-5; a weak D match, TRBD1 (6 bases). CDR1 and CDR2 from the germline V gene are SGHRS and YFSETQ. Trimming pared 4 bases from V and 5 bases from J, leaving 15 bases between. The CDR3 is 14 residues long.

There are many counts of this clonotype. This chain links TRBV20-1 with TRBJ2-3; TRBD1 matches 7 bases. Per the germline V gene, CDR1 is DFQATT and CDR2 is SNEGSKA (reference sequence). The V segment lost 6 bases and the J segment 6 bases; nucleotides outside the gene matches: 18. The length of the CDR3 is 16 residues. CDR3 loop: CSASMVGGSPGDTQYF. Here the CDR3 DNA reads TGCAGTGCGAGTATGGTAGGGGGCTCCCCCGGGGATACGCAGTATTTT.

In its sample, this clonotype was seen many times. This rearrangement joins TRBV28 to TRBJ2-1, with TRBD2 matching over 7 bases. Germline values: CDR1 MDHEN, CDR2 SYDVKM. Trimming at V came to 3 bases and at J to 5 bases, leaving 7 bases not matched to a gene. The CDR3 is made up of 15 amino acids. CDR3 loop: CASSLRAGVHNEQFF. In nucleotides, the CDR3 is TGTGCCAGCAGTTTGCGGGCGGGAGTTCACAATGAGCAGTTCTTC.

This clonotype came up many times. This chain's CDR3 is CSALIRRGVQETQYF. The CDR3 nucleotides read TGCAGTGCTCTTATCAGGCGCGGGGTCCAAGAGACCCAGTACTTC. The rearrangement uses TRBV20-1 and TRBJ2-5; maybe TRBD2 (6 bases). The CDR3 has 15 amino acids. Germline loops: CDR1 DFQATT, CDR2 SNEGSKA (reference sequence). Between the trimmed V and J ends, which lost 5 bases and 1 base, there was a span of 17 bases.

This clonotype was detected ten times or more. V and J are TRBV2 and TRBJ1-5; D might be TRBD1 (5 bases). Between the trimmed V and J ends, which lost 6 bases and 7 bases, there was a span of 13 bases. Germline CDR1 SNHLY, CDR2 FYNNEI. The CDR3 has 13 residues. CDR3 nucleotides: TGTGCCAGCAGCGCTCAGGGTTCCCAGCCCCAGCATTTT. Protein sequence: CASSAQGSQPQHF.